Listed below are T cell receptor beta chains from one sample, sequenced in a study of cytomegalovirus exposure and HLA in healthy donors. Assay used: immunoSEQ multiplex PCR; TCRdb lists only in-frame clones, some missing. This sample has about 170,000 clones, with roughly 88% found just once. Source material: PBMCs. The receptor source for this set is a boy aged 2-9 years in good health and CMV-seronegative. Both conserved end residues are part of each CDR3. Size is stated for part of the rows, as once, few or many counts, or as a class when the clone is expanded.

V | size | CDR3
TRBV5-5 | few | CASSQGRGGQPQHF
TRBV25-1 | once | CASSESGASYNEQFF
TRBV19 | few | CASSPRGEQAFF
TRBV6-5 | NA | CATSGGSTDTQYF
TRBV11-1 | NA | CASRRMGQGSTEQYF
TRBV6-1 | NA | CASSLGALAFF
TRBV12-5 | NA | CASGPRWTSGDQETQYF
TRBV29-1 | NA | CSVEERAGNVIGANVLTF
TRBV6-5 | NA | CASSYSTAGGLTEAFF
TRBV27 | NA | CASSWDRGYGYTF
TRBV19 | once | CASSMRLGAETQYF
TRBV5-8 | NA | CASSLDRGSTEAFF
TRBV6-5 | NA | CASRTGGLNEKLFF
TRBV28 | NA | CASSFDRGNQPQHF
TRBV6-5 | few | CASSPGLYDAEQYF
TRBV4-1 | NA | CASSQGDRESTDTQYF
TRBV29-1 | NA | CSVEVGEAEAFF
TRBV9 | NA | CASSVERGLGYTF
TRBV4-3 | NA | CASSQESGGNQPQHF
TRBV9 | NA | CASSVEAGGEETQYF
TRBV9 | NA | CASSVSRGSGYTF
TRBV27 | NA | CASSKRRQLNEKLFF
TRBV4-3 | NA | CASSQDPRGGPYNEQFF
TRBV6-5 | NA | CASSPDRGNTEAFF
TRBV20-1 | NA | CSASRSDGYTF
TRBV4-3 | once | CASSQGEDRGLGYTF